The TCR beta chain under discussion was sequenced for a study of OX40 agonist ivuxolimab in advanced cancers. Overall study context: Across the patients, intravenous ivuxolimab was delivered every 2 weeks at 0.01 to 10 mg/kg.

Sampling times: baseline, cycle 4 day 1, cycle 7 day 1. CDR3 length equals 13 residues. Trimming removed 6 bases from V and 7 bases from J, with 15 bases in between. CDR1 is SEHNR, CDR2 FQNEAQ, per germline (reference sequence). Study-wide findings and caveats: Researchers report that CD8+ T cells had, on average, more expanded clones than CD4+. At 0.1 to 3.0 mg/kg, CD4+ and CD8+ blood T cells expanded clonally by week 6.

About this clone itself: What it recognizes is unknown.

Measured with immunoSEQ multiplex PCR; TCRdb has only the in-frame clones, and not every one. This repertoire shows some 42,000 clones, about 87% found once; its top ten account for about a third. This receptor was obtained from an adult with an advanced solid tumor such as melanoma, head and neck, liver or kidney cancer. V and J are TRBV7-9 and TRBJ1-1; D perhaps matches TRBD1 (6 bases). The sequencing here drew on CD4+ or CD8+ T cells sorted from blood, taken in a trial of the OX40 agonist ivuxolimab. The chain's CDR3 is CASRAGADSEAFF. CDR3 nucleotides: TGTGCCAGCAGAGCAGGGGCAGACAGTGAAGCTTTCTTT.